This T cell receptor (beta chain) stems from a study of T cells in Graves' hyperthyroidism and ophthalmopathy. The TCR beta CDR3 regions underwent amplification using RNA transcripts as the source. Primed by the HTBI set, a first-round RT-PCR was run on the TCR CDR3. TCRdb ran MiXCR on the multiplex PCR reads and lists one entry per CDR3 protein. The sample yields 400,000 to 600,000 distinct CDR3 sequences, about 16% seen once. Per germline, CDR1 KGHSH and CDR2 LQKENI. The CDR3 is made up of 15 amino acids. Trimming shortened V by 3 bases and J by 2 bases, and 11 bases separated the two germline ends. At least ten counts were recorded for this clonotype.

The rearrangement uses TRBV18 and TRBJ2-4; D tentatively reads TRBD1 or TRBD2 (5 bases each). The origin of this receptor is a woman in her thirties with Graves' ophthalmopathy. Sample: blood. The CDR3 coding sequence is TGTGCCAGCTCACCCGTGAGGGGCTCCAAAAACATTCAGTACTTC. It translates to CASSPVRGSKNIQYF.